The 26 T cell receptor beta chains presented below share a single source sample, sequenced in a study of blood T cell repertoires in COVID-19. Sequencing used immunoSEQ multiplex PCR; TCRdb keeps in-frame clones, though not all of them. The sample consists of about 74,000 clones, approximately 85% of them appearing once. Sequencing was carried out using peripheral blood. The receptors were gathered from a man aged 70 or older with acute or convalescent COVID-19.

The chain recombines TRBV27 with TRBJ2-1, with TRBD2 identical over 10 bases. J lost 8 bases, V lost 8 bases, and 9 bases had no gene match. The CDR3 consists of 14 residues. The germline gives CDR1 MNHEY, CDR2 SMNVEV (reference sequence). The CDR3 DNA reads as TGTGCCAGCTCCCCGAGCGGGGGGGCGTATGAGCAGTTCTTC. As protein: CASSPSGGAYEQFF.

The chain is built from TRBV18 and TRBJ1-1; maybe TRBD1 (5 bases). Per germline, CDR1 KGHSH and CDR2 LQKENI. The CDR3 is 15 amino acids. The V end lost 1 base, the J end lost 1 base, and 10 bases lay between the germline ends. The CDR3: CASSPLDQGNTEAFF. DNA of the CDR3: TGTGCCAGCTCACCACTTGATCAGGGGAACACTGAAGCTTTCTTT.

V is TRBV23-1 and J is TRBJ2-5; possibly TRBD2 for D (5 bases). TRBV23-1 is reported as an ORF; its role is uncertain. The CDR3 runs to 14 residues. Trimming removed 2 bases from V and 2 bases from J, with 9 bases in between. This CDR3 reads CASSQRRRQETQYF. The CDR3 DNA sequence: TGCGCCAGCAGTCAAAGGAGGCGGCAAGAGACCCAGTACTTC.

J is TRBJ2-7 and V is TRBV3-1 (or the pseudogene TRBV3-2), with a possible D match to TRBD2 (5 bases). CDR1 is LGHDT, CDR2 YNNKEL, per germline (reference sequence). V was cut by 2 bases and J by 0 bases, with 11 bases left in between. The length of the CDR3 is 15 residues. CDR3 DNA: TGTGCCAGCAGCCAACTAGCTGGTAACTCCTACGAGCAGTACTTC. Translating it yields CASSQLAGNSYEQYF.

The J gene is TRBJ2-5, the V gene TRBV18; TRBD1 might be the D (6 bases). The length of the CDR3 is 13 residues. V was pared by 5 bases and J by 2 bases, with 9 bases between. In germline, CDR1 is KGHSH, CDR2 LQKENI. The DNA for the CDR3 is TGTGCCAGCTCAAGACAGGCGCAAGAGACCCAGTACTTC. Protein sequence: CASSRQAQETQYF.

This clone was detected only once. V gene TRBV6-2 or TRBV6-3 combines with J gene TRBJ1-2; D remains unclear. The CDR3 consists of 15 residues. The V end was cut by 5 bases, the J end by 0 bases, with 13 bases between. Germline values: CDR1 MNHEY, CDR2 SVGEGT. The CDR3 nucleotides read TGTGCCAGCAGTAACGCACCAGGAACTAACTATGGCTACACCTTC. Translation gives CASSNAPGTNYGYTF.

The CDR3 bases are TGTGCCAGCAGTGCCTACGGGGCTAGCGGGCCGAGCACAGATACGCAGTATTTT. It codes for CASSAYGASGPSTDTQYF. The V gene is TRBV6-1, the J gene TRBJ2-3, with 8 positions matching TRBD2. Germline V gene data show CDR1 as MNHNS and CDR2 as SASEGT. The V segment lost 4 bases and the J segment 0 bases; nucleotides outside the gene matches: 12. The CDR3 extends over 18 amino acids.

V and J are TRBV5-6 and TRBJ2-7, with TRBD2 matching 7 bases. This CDR3 is 16 amino acids long. The germline V gene encodes CDR1 SGHDT and CDR2 YYEEEE. Losses at the gene ends were 3 bases for V and 6 bases for J; bases not matched to a gene: 15. CDR3 in amino acids: CASSSGGSTGDPEQYF. For the CDR3, the DNA is TGTGCCAGCAGCTCAGGCGGGAGTACGGGAGACCCCGAGCAGTACTTC.

This sequence joins TRBV7-9 and TRBJ1-1; D unresolved. The CDR3 is 15 amino acids. Trimming removed 0 bases at V and 5 bases at J, with 13 bases between. The V gene's germline CDR1 is SEHNR and CDR2 FQNEAQ (reference sequence). In nucleotides, the CDR3 is TGTGCCAGCAGCTTAGCGGCAGGCCCGGGGACTGAAGCTTTCTTT. Translating gives CASSLAAGPGTEAFF.

The chain couples TRBV7-2 to TRBJ2-2; 10 nucleotides agree with TRBD1. The germline V gene encodes CDR1 SGHTA and CDR2 FQGNSA. J gave up 1 base and V 5 bases, and 7 bases lay outside the gene matches. The CDR3 has 17 amino acids. The CDR3: CASSLLGTGVNTGELFF. CDR3 in DNA: TGTGCCAGCAGCCTCCTGGGGACAGGGGTGAACACCGGGGAGCTGTTTTTT.

The J gene is TRBJ2-1, the V gene TRBV6-6; 7 nucleotides agree with TRBD1. Looked up from germline, CDR1 is MNHNY and CDR2 is SVGAGI (reference sequence). The CDR3 is 16 residues long. With 6 bases clipped from V and 7 bases from J, the junction kept 15 bases outside the gene matches. The CDR3 is CASSANLGQQGNEQFF. The CDR3 bases are TGTGCCAGCAGCGCAAACCTGGGACAACAGGGGAATGAGCAGTTCTTC.

This clone was seen a handful of times. This chain connects TRBV19 to TRBJ2-7; TRBD1 aligns across 8 bases. The CDR3 is 15 residues long. CDR1 is LNHDA and CDR2 is SQIVND in the germline V gene (reference sequence). V was pared by 6 bases and J by 5 bases, with 12 bases of the junction left unmatched. CDR3 region: CASSVSGTGVHEQYF. DNA of the CDR3: TGTGCCAGTAGCGTCTCCGGGACAGGAGTACACGAGCAGTACTTC. Based on the CDR3 plus reference TRBV19 and TRBJ2-7, the full variable domain is DGGITQSPKYLFRKEGQNVTLSCEQNLNHDAMYWYRQDPGQGLRLIYYSQIVNDFQKGDIAEGYSVSREKKESFPLTVTSAQKNPTAFYLCASSVSGTGVHEQYFGPGTRLTVT.

This chain uses TRBV5-1 with TRBJ1-1; tentatively, D is TRBD1 (6 bases). Trimming took 4 bases from V and 3 from J, leaving 10 bases between them. Germline V gives CDR1 SGHRS, CDR2 YFSETQ. The CDR3 spans 13 residues. The CDR3 region is CASSERGYTEAFF. The DNA for the CDR3 is TGCGCCAGCAGCGAAAGGGGGTACACTGAAGCTTTCTTT.

The rearrangement uses TRBV7-2 and TRBJ2-1, with D unclear. CDR1 and CDR2 from the germline V gene are SGHTA and FQGNSA. V lost 2 bases and J 4 bases, leaving 6 bases between the germline ends. This CDR3 comprises 13 residues. The CDR3 DNA reads as TGTGCCAGCAGCTTAACTAATTACAATGAGCAGTTCTTC. Encoded protein: CASSLTNYNEQFF. Full variable domain (outside the CDR3, taken from reference TRBV7-2 and TRBJ2-1): GAGVSQSPSNKVTEKGKDVELRCDPISGHTALYWYRQSLGQGLEFLIYFQGNSAPDKSGLPSDRFSAERTGGSVSTLTIQRTQQEDSAVYLCASSLTNYNEQFFGPGTRLTVL.

CDR3 sequence: CASSETNRGNNRGYTF. In DNA, the CDR3 is TGTGCCAGCAGTGAAACCAACCGGGGTAACAACCGGGGCTACACCTTC. This sequence joins TRBV2 and TRBJ1-2; unclear D gene. Per the germline V gene, CDR1 is SNHLY and CDR2 is FYNNEI. The CDR3 has 16 residues. Trimming removed 2 bases at V and 8 bases at J, with 21 bases between.

The sample holds one count of this clone. The V and J genes are TRBV2 and TRBJ1-3; D perhaps matches TRBD1 (6 bases). The CDR3 consists of 14 residues. CDR1 is SNHLY, CDR2 FYNNEI, per germline. Trimming cost V 6 bases and J 2 bases, with 11 bases left between them. The CDR3 DNA is TGTGCCAGCAGCGTCGGACAGACTGGAAACACCATATATTTT. It codes for CASSVGQTGNTIYF.

The chain has TRBV10-3 and TRBJ2-6; maybe TRBD2 (5 bases). In germline, CDR1 is ENHRY, CDR2 SYGVKD. V was cut by 2 bases and J by 1 base, with 12 bases left in between. CDR3 length: 17 amino acids. DNA of the CDR3: TGTGCCATCAGTGAGCGGGAAATAAGATCTGGGGCCAACGTCCTGACTTTC. Protein sequence: CAISEREIRSGANVLTF.

The chain recombines TRBV30 with TRBJ2-7; 13 bases are a match to TRBD2. There are 16 residues in the CDR3. J gave up 3 bases and V 1 base, and 6 bases lay outside the gene matches. Per germline, CDR1 GTSNPN and CDR2 SVGIG (reference sequence). The CDR3, as DNA: TGTGCCTGGAGTGGAACAAGGACTAGCGGGAGCTACGAGCAGTACTTC. It translates to CAWSGTRTSGSYEQYF.

The J gene is TRBJ2-5, the V gene TRBV13, with 8 nucleotides matching TRBD2. This CDR3 is built from 15 residues. Germline values: CDR1 PRHDT, CDR2 FYEKMQ (reference sequence). The ends lost 0 bases at V and 2 bases at J; junction bases unmatched: 2. The CDR3 sequence: CASSLGRGEQETQYF. CDR3 bases: TGTGCCAGCAGCTTAGGGCGGGGGGAACAAGAGACCCAGTACTTC. Drawing the rest from reference TRBV13 and TRBJ2-5, the complete variable domain is AAGVIQSPRHLIKEKRETATLKCYPIPRHDTVYWYQQGPGQDPQFLISFYEKMQSDKGSIPDRFSAQQFSDYHSELNMSSLELGDSALYFCASSLGRGEQETQYFGPGTRLLVL.

V gene TRBV5-6 combines with J gene TRBJ1-3, with D perhaps TRBD1 (6 bases). The CDR3 is made up of 15 amino acids. Trimming took off 4 bases at V and 5 bases at J, with 16 bases between the two ends. The germline V gene encodes CDR1 SGHDT and CDR2 YYEEEE. The CDR3 nucleotides read TGTGCCAGCAGCCCGACGGGGGGGGCGAGAAACACCATATATTTT. The encoded protein is CASSPTGGARNTIYF. Full variable domain (remainder filled in from reference TRBV5-6 and TRBJ1-3): DAGVTQSPTHLIKTRGQQVTLRCSPKSGHDTVSWYQQALGQGPQFIFQYYEEEERQRGNFPDRFSGHQFPNYSSELNVNALLLGDSALYLCASSPTGGARNTIYFGEGSWLTVV.

J is TRBJ2-5 and V is TRBV9, with a tentative D call TRBD1 (6 bases). CDR3 length: 14 residues. The germline gives CDR1 SGDLS, CDR2 YYNGEE. Trimming took 7 bases from V and 2 from J, leaving 15 bases between them. The CDR3 region has the DNA TGTGCCAGCTCTGCCAGGGGTGGACAAGAGACCCAGTACTTC. This codes for CASSARGGQETQYF.

The chain recombines TRBV6-2 or TRBV6-3 with TRBJ2-7; D uncertain. The CDR3 runs to 13 residues. V was clipped by 4 bases and J by 3 bases, with 10 bases between them. Germline CDR1 reads MNHEY; CDR2 reads SVGEGT. Here the CDR3 reads CASSFDWYYEQYF. The CDR3 coding sequence is TGTGCCAGCAGTTTTGACTGGTACTACGAGCAGTACTTC.

CDR3 in DNA: TGTGCCAGCAGTTTGGACACCTCTAACTATGGCTACACCTTC. As protein: CASSLDTSNYGYTF. The chain is built from TRBV28 and TRBJ1-2, with a possible D match to TRBD1 (5 bases). Germline lookup yields CDR1 MDHEN and CDR2 SYDVKM. V lost 3 bases and J 0 bases, leaving 8 bases between the germline ends. The CDR3 totals 14 residues.

This clone was seen a single time. The chain is built from TRBV5-1 and TRBJ2-7, with 8 bases matching TRBD1. Germline CDR1 reads SGHRS; CDR2 reads YFSETQ. The trim removed 3 bases at V and 5 bases at J, leaving 10 bases unmatched. This CDR3 comprises 15 residues. CDR3 protein: CASSSRGQDVDEQYF. Here the CDR3 DNA reads TGCGCCAGCAGCTCTAGGGGACAGGACGTCGACGAGCAGTACTTC.

The rearrangement joins TRBV7-9 to TRBJ2-3; D gene ambiguous. V lost 5 bases and J lost 6, with 15 bases in between. CDR1 and CDR2 from the germline V gene are SEHNR and FQNEAQ (reference sequence). This CDR3 is built from 14 residues. The CDR3, as DNA: TGTGCCAGCAGCCCCCGAGAGCGTGCCGATACGCAGTATTTT. This sequence encodes CASSPRERADTQYF.

V gene TRBV19 combines with J gene TRBJ2-1; TRBD1 might be the D (6 bases). Deletions cut 4 bases from V and 5 bases from J, with 15 bases between. The CDR3 is 15 residues long. CDR1 LNHDA and CDR2 SQIVND come from the germline V gene (reference sequence). DNA of the CDR3: TGTGCCAGTAGTAGGCCGGGACAAATCGACAATGAGCAGTTCTTC. It codes for CASSRPGQIDNEQFF.